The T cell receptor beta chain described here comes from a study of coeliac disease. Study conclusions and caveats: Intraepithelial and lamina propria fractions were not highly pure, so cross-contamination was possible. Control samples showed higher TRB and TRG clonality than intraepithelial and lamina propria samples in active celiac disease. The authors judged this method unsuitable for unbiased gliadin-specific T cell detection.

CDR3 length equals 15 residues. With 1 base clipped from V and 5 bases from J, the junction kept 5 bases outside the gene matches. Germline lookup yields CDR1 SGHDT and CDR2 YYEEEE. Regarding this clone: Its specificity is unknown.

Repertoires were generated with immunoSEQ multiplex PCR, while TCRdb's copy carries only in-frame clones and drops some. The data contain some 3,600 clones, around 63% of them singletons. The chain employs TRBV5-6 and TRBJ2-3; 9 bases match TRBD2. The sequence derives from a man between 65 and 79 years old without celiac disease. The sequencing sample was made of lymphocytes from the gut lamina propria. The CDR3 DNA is TGTGCCAGCAGCTTGTCGAGCGGGGGGAAAGATACGCAGTATTTT. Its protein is CASSLSSGGKDTQYF.